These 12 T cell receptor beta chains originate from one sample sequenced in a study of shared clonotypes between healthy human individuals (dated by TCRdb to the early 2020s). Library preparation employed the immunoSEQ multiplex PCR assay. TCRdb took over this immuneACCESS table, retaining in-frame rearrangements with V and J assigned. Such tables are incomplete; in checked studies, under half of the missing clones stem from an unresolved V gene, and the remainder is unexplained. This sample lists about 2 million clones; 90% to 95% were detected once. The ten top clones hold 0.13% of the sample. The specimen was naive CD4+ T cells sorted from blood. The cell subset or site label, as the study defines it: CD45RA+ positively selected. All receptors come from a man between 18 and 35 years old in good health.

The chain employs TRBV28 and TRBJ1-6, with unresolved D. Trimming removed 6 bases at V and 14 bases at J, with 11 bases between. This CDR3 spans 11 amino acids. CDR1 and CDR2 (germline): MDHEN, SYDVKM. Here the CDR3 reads CASSGELALHF. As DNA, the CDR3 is TGTGCCAGCAGCGGGGAACTGGCCCTCCACTTT.

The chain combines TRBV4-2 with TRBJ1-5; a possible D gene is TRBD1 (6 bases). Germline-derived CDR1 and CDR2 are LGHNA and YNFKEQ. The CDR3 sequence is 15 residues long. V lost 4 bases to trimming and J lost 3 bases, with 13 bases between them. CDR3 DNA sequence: TGTGCCAGCAGCCGAGGTGGACAGCTCAATCAGCCCCAGCATTTT. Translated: CASSRGGQLNQPQHF.

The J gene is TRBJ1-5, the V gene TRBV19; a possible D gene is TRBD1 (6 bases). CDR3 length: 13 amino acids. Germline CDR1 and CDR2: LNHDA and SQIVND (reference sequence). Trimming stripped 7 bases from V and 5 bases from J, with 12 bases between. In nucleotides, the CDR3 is TGTGCCAGTAATCCAGGGGCTGATCAGCCCCAGCATTTT. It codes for CASNPGADQPQHF.

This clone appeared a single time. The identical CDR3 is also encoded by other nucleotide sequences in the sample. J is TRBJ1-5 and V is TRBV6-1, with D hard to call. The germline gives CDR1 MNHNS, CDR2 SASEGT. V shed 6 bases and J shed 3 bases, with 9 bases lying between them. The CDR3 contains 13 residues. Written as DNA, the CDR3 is TGTGCCAGCAGCCGCGACCCCAATCAGCCCCAGCATTTT. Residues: CASSRDPNQPQHF.

CDR3 residues: CASSLRGDYNSPLHF. As DNA, the CDR3 is TGTGCCAGCAGCCTAAGGGGGGACTATAATTCACCCCTCCACTTT. This chain uses TRBV7-2 with TRBJ1-6; possible D gene TRBD1, 6 bases. This CDR3 is 15 amino acids long. V lost 5 bases, J lost 3 bases, and 11 bases lay in between. The germline V gene has CDR1 SGHTA and CDR2 FQGNSA.

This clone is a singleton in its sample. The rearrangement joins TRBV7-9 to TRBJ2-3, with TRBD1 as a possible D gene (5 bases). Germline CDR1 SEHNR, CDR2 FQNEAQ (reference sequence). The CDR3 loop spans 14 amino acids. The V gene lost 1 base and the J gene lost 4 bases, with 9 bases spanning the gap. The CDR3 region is CASSLEVGADTQYF. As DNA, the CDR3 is TGTGCCAGCAGCTTAGAAGTAGGGGCAGATACGCAGTATTTT.

CDR3 region: CASSLEKGLGQPQHF. CDR3 coding DNA: TGTGCCAGCAGCTTAGAGAAGGGGTTAGGGCAGCCCCAGCATTTT. The chain has TRBV7-2 and TRBJ1-5, with a weak D call TRBD1 (5 bases). CDR1 SGHTA and CDR2 FQGNSA come from the germline V gene. CDR3 length: 15 amino acids. V lost 1 base and J lost 7, with 14 bases in between. The full variable domain, in which reference TRBV7-2 and TRBJ1-5 provide the parts outside the CDR3, is GAGVSQSPSNKVTEKGKDVELRCDPISGHTALYWYRQSLGQGLEFLIYFQGNSAPDKSGLPSDRFSAERTGGSVSTLTIQRTQQEDSAVYLCASSLEKGLGQPQHFGDGTRLSIL.

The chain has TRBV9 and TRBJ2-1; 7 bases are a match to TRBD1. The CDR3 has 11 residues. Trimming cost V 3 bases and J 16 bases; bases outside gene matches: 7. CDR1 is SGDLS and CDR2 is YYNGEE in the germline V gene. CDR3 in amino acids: CASSATGPLFF. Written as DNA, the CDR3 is TGTGCCAGCAGCGCGACAGGGCCCTTATTCTTC. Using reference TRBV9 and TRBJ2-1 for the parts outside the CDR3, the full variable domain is DSGVTQTPKHLITATGQRVTLRCSPRSGDLSVYWYQQSLDQGLQFLIQYYNGEERAKGNILERFSAQQFPDLHSELNLSSLELGDSALYFCASSATGPLFFGPGTRLTVL.

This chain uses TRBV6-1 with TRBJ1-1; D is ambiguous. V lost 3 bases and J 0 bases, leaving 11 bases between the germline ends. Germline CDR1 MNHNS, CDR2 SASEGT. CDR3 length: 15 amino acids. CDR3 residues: CASSDLQRLNTEAFF. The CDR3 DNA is TGTGCCAGCAGTGACCTACAGCGATTGAACACTGAAGCTTTCTTT.

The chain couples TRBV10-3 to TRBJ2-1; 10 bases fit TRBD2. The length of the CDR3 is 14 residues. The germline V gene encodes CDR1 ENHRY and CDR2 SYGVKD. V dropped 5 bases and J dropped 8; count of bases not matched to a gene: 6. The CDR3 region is CAISSSGSTDEQFF. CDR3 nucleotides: TGTGCCATCAGTTCTAGCGGGAGTACGGATGAGCAGTTCTTC.

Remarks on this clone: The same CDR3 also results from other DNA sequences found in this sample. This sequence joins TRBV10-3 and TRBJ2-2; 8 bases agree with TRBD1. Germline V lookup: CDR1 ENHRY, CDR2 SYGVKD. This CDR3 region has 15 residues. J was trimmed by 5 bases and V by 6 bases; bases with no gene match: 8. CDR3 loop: CAIREGTGGTGELFF. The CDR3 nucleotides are TGTGCCATCAGGGAGGGGACAGGCGGTACCGGGGAGCTGTTTTTT.

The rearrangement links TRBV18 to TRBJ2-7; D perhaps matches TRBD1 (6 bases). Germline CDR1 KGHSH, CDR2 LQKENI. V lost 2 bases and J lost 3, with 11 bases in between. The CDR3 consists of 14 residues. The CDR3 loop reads CASSPRTEYYEQYF. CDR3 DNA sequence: TGTGCCAGCTCACCAAGGACAGAGTACTACGAGCAGTACTTC.